These 24 T cell receptor beta chains were sequenced from one sample in a study of T cells in localized non-small cell lung cancer. Sequencing was performed with immunoSEQ multiplex PCR; in TCRdb, only in-frame clones are kept and a portion is missing. The data hold over a thousand clones, with approximately 30% observed a single time. The sequences come from normal lung tissue next to the tumor, collected before any cancer treatment. All receptors derive from a female donor older than 55 with stage II lung adenocarcinoma.

The chain carries TRBV28 and TRBJ2-1; the D gene is possibly TRBD2 (7 bases). The germline CDR1 and CDR2 sequences are MDHEN and SYDVKM. The ends were cut back, 6 bases at V and 3 bases at J, with 18 bases in the middle. This CDR3 comprises 16 residues. The CDR3 region has the DNA TGTGCCAGCAGCTACATGGGGGGGGCTGACTACAATGAGCAGTTCTTC. It codes for CASSYMGGADYNEQFF.

The V gene is TRBV30, the J gene TRBJ1-1; D perhaps matches TRBD1 (5 bases). V lost 0 bases and J lost 4, with 15 bases in between. Germline V gives CDR1 GTSNPN, CDR2 SVGIG (reference sequence). CDR3 length equals 15 residues. Here the CDR3 reads CAWSVRGSRTTEAFF. The CDR3 nucleotides are TGTGCCTGGAGTGTACGGGGGTCCCGAACCACTGAAGCTTTCTTT.

The V call is TRBV9, the J call TRBJ2-2; D is uncertain. The V and J ends lost 0 bases and 2 bases respectively, with 11 bases between them. Per the germline V gene, CDR1 is SGDLS and CDR2 is YYNGEE. The CDR3 consists of 16 residues. In DNA form, the CDR3 reads TGTGCCAGCAGCGTAGGAGTAGGGATTAACACCGGGGAGCTGTTTTTT. Its protein product is CASSVGVGINTGELFF. Drawing the rest from reference TRBV9 and TRBJ2-2, the complete variable domain is DSGVTQTPKHLITATGQRVTLRCSPRSGDLSVYWYQQSLDQGLQFLIQYYNGEERAKGNILERFSAQQFPDLHSELNLSSLELGDSALYFCASSVGVGINTGELFFGEGSRLTVL.

This sequence joins TRBV19 and TRBJ1-2; TRBD1 matches at 8 bases. V shed 3 bases and J 3 bases; nucleotides not matched to a gene: 6. Germline-derived CDR1 and CDR2 are LNHDA and SQIVND (reference sequence). CDR3 length: 15 amino acids. The CDR3 loop reads CASSMRTGKYYGYTF. DNA for the CDR3: TGTGCCAGTAGTATGCGGACAGGGAAGTACTATGGCTACACCTTC.

By sample share, this clone is large. The chain carries TRBV11-3 and TRBJ1-5, with unresolved D. This CDR3 is built from 15 residues. Germline lookup yields CDR1 SGHNT and CDR2 YENEEA. Trimming removed 5 bases from V and 9 bases from J, with 20 bases in between. The CDR3 DNA reads TGTGCCAGCAGCCATAACGGAGGGAACCTCTCGCCCCAGCATTTT. Its protein is CASSHNGGNLSPQHF.

This clone was seen once. A junction boundary mismatches the germline segment, possibly from a read error. This chain uses TRBV19 with TRBJ2-1; D ambiguous. Germline CDR1 LNHDA, CDR2 SQIVND (reference sequence). The CDR3 is made up of 11 amino acids. CDR3 protein: CASSRRTKQFF. The CDR3 bases are TGTGCCAGTAGTCGCAGAACGAAGCAATTCTTC.

J is TRBJ2-4 and V is TRBV19; possibly TRBD2 for D (5 bases). The CDR3 spans 15 residues. In germline, CDR1 is LNHDA, CDR2 SQIVND (reference sequence). V gave up 1 base and J gave up 6 bases, with 13 bases separating them. CDR3 nucleotide sequence: TGTGCCAGTAGTATAGGGGGAGAAAATGGAAACATTCAGTACTTC. Its protein is CASSIGGENGNIQYF.

This clone was seen a few times. This rearrangement joins TRBV9 to TRBJ1-6; D call uncertain. The CDR3 is 15 amino acids. Trimming took 5 bases from V and 2 from J, leaving 11 bases between them. In germline, CDR1 is SGDLS, CDR2 YYNGEE. The CDR3 coding sequence is TGTGCCAGCAGTGAAGGGAGGCCCTATAATTCACCCCTCCACTTT. Translation gives CASSEGRPYNSPLHF. Full variable domain (rest looked up from reference TRBV9 and TRBJ1-6): DSGVTQTPKHLITATGQRVTLRCSPRSGDLSVYWYQQSLDQGLQFLIQYYNGEERAKGNILERFSAQQFPDLHSELNLSSLELGDSALYFCASSEGRPYNSPLHFGNGTRLTVT.

V is TRBV19 and J is TRBJ2-2; the D is unclear. The CDR3 runs to 13 residues. CDR1 LNHDA and CDR2 SQIVND come from the germline V gene (reference sequence). V was pared by 5 bases and J by 2 bases, with 6 bases between. DNA of the CDR3: TGTGCCAGTAGTGACCCAAACACCGGGGAGCTGTTTTTT. The encoded protein is CASSDPNTGELFF.

The chain combines TRBV2 with TRBJ2-7, with D perhaps TRBD2 (6 bases). This CDR3 contains 15 residues. With 4 bases removed from V and 0 bases from J, the gap between germline ends came to 13 bases. Per germline, CDR1 SNHLY and CDR2 FYNNEI. Here the CDR3 reads CASSANREPSYEQYF. CDR3 nucleotides: TGTGCCAGCAGTGCCAATCGGGAGCCCTCCTACGAGCAGTACTTC.

The chain links TRBV18 to TRBJ2-7; no clear D. The CDR3 covers 13 residues. From germline, CDR1 is KGHSH and CDR2 LQKENI. The V and J ends lost 6 bases and 3 bases respectively, with 12 bases between them. The CDR3 DNA reads TGTGCCAGCTCGTATGGATTGAGCTACGAGCAGTACTTC. It encodes CASSYGLSYEQYF.

This clone has a handful of counts. Germline is not matched at one junction end, which may reflect a read error. The DNA of the CDR3 is TGTGCCAGCAGCCCTAGGGGCTCCTATAATTCACCTCTCCACTTT. Translated, it gives CASSPRGSYNSPLHF. The rearrangement links TRBV11-3 to TRBJ1-6, with TRBD1 as a possible D gene (5 bases). CDR3 length: 15 residues. Looked up from germline, CDR1 is SGHNT and CDR2 is YENEEA. The entire variable domain, with the rest obtained from reference TRBV11-3 and TRBJ1-6, is as follows: EAGVVQSPRYKIIEKKQPVAFWCNPISGHNTLYWYLQNLGQGPELLIRYENEEAVDDSQLPKDRFSAERLKGVDSTLKIQPAELGDSAVYLCASSPRGSYNSPLHFGNGTRLTVT.

The chain employs TRBV6-8 and TRBJ1-5; a possible D gene is TRBD1 (6 bases). Germline CDR1 is MNHGY and CDR2 is SAAAGT. V dropped 6 bases and J dropped 0 bases, with 15 bases sitting between them. The CDR3 has 16 amino acids. CDR3 sequence reads: CASSDPRGGSNQPQHF. Written as DNA, the CDR3 is TGTGCCAGCAGCGATCCCAGAGGGGGTAGCAATCAGCCCCAGCATTTT.

The chain has TRBV11-3 and TRBJ1-1, with unresolved D. Per germline, CDR1 SGHNT and CDR2 YENEEA. Trimming removed 5 bases from V and 0 bases from J, with 13 bases in between. The CDR3 covers 15 residues. In DNA form, the CDR3 reads TGTGCCAGCAGCCCCCGGCTGACCGTGAACACTGAAGCTTTCTTT. Translated: CASSPRLTVNTEAFF.

The V gene is TRBV18, the J gene TRBJ1-3; TRBD1 is a possible D gene (5 bases). The V gene lost 3 bases and the J gene lost 1 base, with 10 bases spanning the gap. The V gene's germline CDR1 is KGHSH and CDR2 LQKENI. The CDR3 consists of 15 residues. This CDR3 reads CASSPPGGSGNTIYF. Written as DNA, the CDR3 is TGTGCCAGCTCACCTCCTGGGGGATCTGGAAACACCATATATTTT. The full variable domain, completed using reference TRBV18 and TRBJ1-3, is NAGVMQNPRHLVRRRGQEARLRCSPMKGHSHVYWYRQLPEEGLKFMVYLQKENIIDESGMPKERFSAEFPKEGPSILRIQQVVRGDSAAYFCASSPPGGSGNTIYFGEGSWLTVV.

The CDR3 DNA follows: TGTGCCAGCAGTCTAGAGGGGAACACTGAAGCTTTCTTT. Translation gives CASSLEGNTEAFF. The chain employs TRBV28 and TRBJ1-1; D not resolved. V shed 5 bases and J shed 1 base, with 8 bases lying between them. This CDR3 comprises 13 residues. The V gene's germline CDR1 is MDHEN and CDR2 SYDVKM.

This clone was counted between two and nine times. Germline and junction disagree at one end, which may indicate a read error. The rearrangement joins TRBV6-8 to TRBJ2-1; possibly TRBD2 for D (5 bases). Germline CDR1 and CDR2: MNHGY and SAAAGT. This CDR3 is built from 15 residues. The chain's CDR3 is CASSDSPGFNDEQFF. As DNA, the CDR3 is TGTGCCAGCAGTGACTCCCCGGGATTCAACGATGAGCAGTTCTTC.

This clone has just one count. The J gene is TRBJ2-3, the V gene TRBV19; no definite D call. Trimming removed 0 bases at V and 5 bases at J, with 9 bases between. The CDR3 sequence is 14 residues long. Germline CDR1 is LNHDA and CDR2 is SQIVND (reference sequence). The CDR3 DNA reads TGTGCCAGTAGTATAGAGGGTCCCGGAGATACGCAGTATTTT. Translation gives CASSIEGPGDTQYF.

The rearrangement uses TRBV28 and TRBJ2-7; a possible D gene is TRBD1 (6 bases). CDR1 MDHEN and CDR2 SYDVKM come from the germline V gene. Trimming stripped 8 bases from V and 1 base from J, with 15 bases between. This CDR3 is built from 14 residues. CDR3 amino acids: CASFGTRGSYEQYV. In nucleotides, the CDR3 is TGTGCCAGCTTTGGGACAAGGGGATCCTACGAGCAGTACGTC.

Only a few counts were recorded for this clone. This rearrangement joins TRBV18 to TRBJ2-3; D is unclear. V was cut by 3 bases and J by 3 bases, with 4 bases left in between. CDR1 KGHSH and CDR2 LQKENI come from the germline V gene. This CDR3 contains 12 residues. For the CDR3, the DNA is TGTGCCAGCTCACCCGGGACAGATACGCAGTATTTT. Encoded protein: CASSPGTDTQYF.

This sequence joins TRBV6-8 and TRBJ2-1; 7 nucleotides match TRBD2. The CDR3 is 15 amino acids. V shed 5 bases, J shed 8 bases, and the junction held 12 bases outside the gene matches. Per the germline V gene, CDR1 is MNHGY and CDR2 is SAAAGT. CDR3 protein: CASSDGLEFSHEQFF. DNA for the CDR3: TGTGCCAGCAGTGACGGACTAGAGTTTTCACATGAGCAGTTCTTC.

The rearrangement links TRBV29-1 to TRBJ1-1; TRBD1 matches 7 bases. Germline V gene data show CDR1 as SQVTM and CDR2 as ANQGSEA. This CDR3 spans 12 amino acids. Losses at the gene ends were 6 bases for V and 4 bases for J; bases not matched to a gene: 5. CDR3 in DNA: TGCAGCGTCAACAGGGGTGGCACTGAAGCTTTCTTT. Residues: CSVNRGGTEAFF.

This clone appeared a few times. The chain has TRBV6-7 and TRBJ1-6, with D unclear. TRBV6-7 is an ORF, and what it does is uncertain. The CDR3 extends over 13 amino acids. Trimming shortened V by 6 bases and J by 12 bases, and 15 bases separated the two germline ends. CDR3 nucleotides: TGTGCCAGCAGCGTCAGGCCCCGAGAACCCCTCCACTTT. Translated: CASSVRPREPLHF.

This chain links TRBV28 with TRBJ2-1; no definite D call. V dropped 4 bases and J dropped 8 bases, with 12 bases sitting between them. Germline CDR1 is MDHEN and CDR2 is SYDVKM. CDR3 length: 13 amino acids. The CDR3 DNA follows: TGTGCCAGCAGTTCCACCGATGGGGATGAGCAGTTCTTC. Its translation: CASSSTDGDEQFF.